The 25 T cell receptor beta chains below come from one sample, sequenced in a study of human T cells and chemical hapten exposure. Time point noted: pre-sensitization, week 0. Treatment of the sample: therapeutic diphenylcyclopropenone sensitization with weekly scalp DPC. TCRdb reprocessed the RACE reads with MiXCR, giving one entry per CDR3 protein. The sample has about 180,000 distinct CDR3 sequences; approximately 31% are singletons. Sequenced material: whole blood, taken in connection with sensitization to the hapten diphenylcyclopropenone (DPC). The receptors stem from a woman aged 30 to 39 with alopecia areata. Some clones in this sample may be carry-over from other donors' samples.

The CDR3 is CSARGVAGRGYTF. The CDR3 region has the DNA TGCAGTGCTAGAGGCGTCGCAGGGAGAGGCTACACCTTC. The chain combines TRBV20-1 with TRBJ1-2; possible D gene TRBD1, 5 bases. CDR3 length: 13 residues. V lost 1 base, J lost 8 bases, and 14 bases lay in between. Germline lookup yields CDR1 DFQATT and CDR2 SNEGSKA (reference sequence).

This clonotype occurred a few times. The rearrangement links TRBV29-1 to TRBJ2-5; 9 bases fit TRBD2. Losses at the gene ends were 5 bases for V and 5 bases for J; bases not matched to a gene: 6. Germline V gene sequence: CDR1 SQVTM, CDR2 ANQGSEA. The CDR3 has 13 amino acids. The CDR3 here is CSVLSGSIETQYF. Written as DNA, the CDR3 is TGCAGCGTTCTTAGCGGGAGTATTGAGACCCAGTACTTC.

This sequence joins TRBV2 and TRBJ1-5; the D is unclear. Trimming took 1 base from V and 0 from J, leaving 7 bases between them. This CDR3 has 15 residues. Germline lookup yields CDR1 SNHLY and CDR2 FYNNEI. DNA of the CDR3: TGTGCCAGCAGTGAAGTTGAAATTAGCAATCAGCCCCAGCATTTT. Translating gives CASSEVEISNQPQHF.

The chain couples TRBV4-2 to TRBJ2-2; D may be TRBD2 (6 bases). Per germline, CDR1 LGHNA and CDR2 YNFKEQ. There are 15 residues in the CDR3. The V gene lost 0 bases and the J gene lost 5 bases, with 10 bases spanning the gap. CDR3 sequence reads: CASSQDYGRTGELFF. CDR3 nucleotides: TGTGCCAGCAGCCAAGATTACGGGAGAACCGGGGAGCTGTTTTTT.

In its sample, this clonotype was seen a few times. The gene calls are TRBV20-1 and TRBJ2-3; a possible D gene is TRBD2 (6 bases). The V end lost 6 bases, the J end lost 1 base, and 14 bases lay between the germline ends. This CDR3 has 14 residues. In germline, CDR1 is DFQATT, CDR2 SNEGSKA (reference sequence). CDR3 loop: CSATKAGGTDTQYF. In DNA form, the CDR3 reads TGCAGTGCCACCAAAGCGGGCGGCACAGATACGCAGTATTTT.

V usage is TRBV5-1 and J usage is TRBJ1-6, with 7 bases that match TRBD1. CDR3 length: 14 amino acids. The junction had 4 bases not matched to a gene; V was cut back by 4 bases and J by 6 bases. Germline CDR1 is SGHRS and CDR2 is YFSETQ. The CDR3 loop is CASSRGDSNSPLHF. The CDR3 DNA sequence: TGCGCCAGCAGCCGGGGGGACAGTAATTCACCCCTCCACTTT.

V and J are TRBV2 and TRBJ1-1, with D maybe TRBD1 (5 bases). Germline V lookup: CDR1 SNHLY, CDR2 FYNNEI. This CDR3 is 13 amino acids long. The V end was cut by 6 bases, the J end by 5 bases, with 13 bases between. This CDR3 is CASRVEGRTEAFF. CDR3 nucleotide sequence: TGTGCCAGCAGAGTCGAGGGGAGGACTGAAGCTTTCTTT.

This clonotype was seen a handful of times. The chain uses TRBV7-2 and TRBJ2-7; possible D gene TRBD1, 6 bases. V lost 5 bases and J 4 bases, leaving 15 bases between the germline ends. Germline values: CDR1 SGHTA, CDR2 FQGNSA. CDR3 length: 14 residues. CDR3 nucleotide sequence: TGTGCCAGCAGCAAGAAACAGGGTATTTACGAGCAGTACTTC. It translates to CASSKKQGIYEQYF.

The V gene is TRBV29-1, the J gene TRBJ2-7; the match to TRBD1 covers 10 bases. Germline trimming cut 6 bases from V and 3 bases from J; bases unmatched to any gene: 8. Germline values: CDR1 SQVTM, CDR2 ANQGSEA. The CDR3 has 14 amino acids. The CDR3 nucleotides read TGCAGCGTCGCTCCCCGGGACAGGGGCTACGAGCAGTACTTC. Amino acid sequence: CSVAPRDRGYEQYF.

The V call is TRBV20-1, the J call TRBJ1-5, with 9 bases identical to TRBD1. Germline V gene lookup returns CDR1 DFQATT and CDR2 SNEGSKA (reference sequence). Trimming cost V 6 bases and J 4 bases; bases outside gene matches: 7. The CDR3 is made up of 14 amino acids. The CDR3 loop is CSAKTGTGNQPQHF. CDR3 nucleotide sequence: TGCAGTGCGAAGACCGGGACAGGGAATCAGCCCCAGCATTTT.

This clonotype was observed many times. Here the CDR3 reads CASSPGGDSLRFTGELFF. CDR3 in DNA: TGCGCCAGCAGCCCCGGCGGGGACAGCCTTCGTTTCACCGGGGAGCTGTTTTTT. The chain recombines TRBV5-1 with TRBJ2-2, with a weak D call TRBD1 (7 bases). This CDR3 has 18 amino acids. V gave up 4 bases and J gave up 4 bases, with 23 bases separating them. CDR1 is SGHRS, CDR2 YFSETQ, per germline. Filled out from reference TRBV5-1 and TRBJ2-2, the complete variable domain reads KAGVTQTPRYLIKTRGQQVTLSCSPISGHRSVSWYQQTPGQGLQFLFEYFSETQRNKGNFPGRFSGRQFSNSRSEMNVSTLELGDSALYLCASSPGGDSLRFTGELFFGEGSRLTVL.

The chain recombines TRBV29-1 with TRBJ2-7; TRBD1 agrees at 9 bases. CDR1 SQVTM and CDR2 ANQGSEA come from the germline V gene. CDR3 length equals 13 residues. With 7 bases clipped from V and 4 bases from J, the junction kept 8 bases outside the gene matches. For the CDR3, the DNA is TGCAGCGGTGGACAGGGGCGAGATTACGAGCAGTACTTC. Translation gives CSGGQGRDYEQYF.

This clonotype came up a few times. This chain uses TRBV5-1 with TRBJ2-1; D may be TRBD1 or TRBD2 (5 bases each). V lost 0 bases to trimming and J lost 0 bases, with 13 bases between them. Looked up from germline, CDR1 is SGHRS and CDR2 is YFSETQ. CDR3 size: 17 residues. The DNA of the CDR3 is TGCGCCAGCAGCTTGGCCCGGGGCTTGAGCTCCTACAATGAGCAGTTCTTC. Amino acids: CASSLARGLSSYNEQFF.

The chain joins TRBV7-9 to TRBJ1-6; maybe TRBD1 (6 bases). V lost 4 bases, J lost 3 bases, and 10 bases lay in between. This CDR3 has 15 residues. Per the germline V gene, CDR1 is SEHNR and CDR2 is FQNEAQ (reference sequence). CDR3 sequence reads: CASSSGTIYNSPLHF. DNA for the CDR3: TGTGCCAGCAGCTCCGGGACAATCTATAATTCACCCCTCCACTTT.

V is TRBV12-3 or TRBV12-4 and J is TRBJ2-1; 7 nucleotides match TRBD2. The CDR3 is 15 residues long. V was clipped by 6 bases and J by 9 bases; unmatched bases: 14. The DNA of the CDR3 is TGTGCCAGCAGCGGCCTGGGAGGGTTTGCAGGTGAGCAGTTCTTC. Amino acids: CASSGLGGFAGEQFF.

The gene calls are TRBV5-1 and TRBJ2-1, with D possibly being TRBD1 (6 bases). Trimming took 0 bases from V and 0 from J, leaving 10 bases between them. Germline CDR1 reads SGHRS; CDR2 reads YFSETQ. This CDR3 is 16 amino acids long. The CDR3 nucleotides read TGCGCCAGCAGCTTGGCGGACAGAAGCTCCTACAATGAGCAGTTCTTC. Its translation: CASSLADRSSYNEQFF. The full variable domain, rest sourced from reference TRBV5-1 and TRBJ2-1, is KAGVTQTPRYLIKTRGQQVTLSCSPISGHRSVSWYQQTPGQGLQFLFEYFSETQRNKGNFPGRFSGRQFSNSRSEMNVSTLELGDSALYLCASSLADRSSYNEQFFGPGTRLTVL.

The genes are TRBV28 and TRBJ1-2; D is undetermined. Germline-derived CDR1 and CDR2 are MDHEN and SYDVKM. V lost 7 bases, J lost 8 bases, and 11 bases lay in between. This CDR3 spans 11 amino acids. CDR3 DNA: TGTGCCAGCAAGGATGGGAAGGGCTACACCTTC. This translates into CASKDGKGYTF.

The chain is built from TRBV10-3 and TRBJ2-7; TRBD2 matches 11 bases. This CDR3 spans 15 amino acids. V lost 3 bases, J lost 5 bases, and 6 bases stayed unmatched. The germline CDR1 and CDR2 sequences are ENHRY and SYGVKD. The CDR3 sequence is CAISDFTSGGDEQYF. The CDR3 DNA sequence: TGTGCCATCAGTGACTTCACTAGCGGGGGTGACGAGCAGTACTTC.

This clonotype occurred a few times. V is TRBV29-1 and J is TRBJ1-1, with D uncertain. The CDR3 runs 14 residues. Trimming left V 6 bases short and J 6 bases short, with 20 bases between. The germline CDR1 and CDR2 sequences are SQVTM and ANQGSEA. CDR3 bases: TGCAGCGTCCACCCGGAGGAGGGTTTGGCTGAAGCTTTCTTT. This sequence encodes CSVHPEEGLAEAFF.

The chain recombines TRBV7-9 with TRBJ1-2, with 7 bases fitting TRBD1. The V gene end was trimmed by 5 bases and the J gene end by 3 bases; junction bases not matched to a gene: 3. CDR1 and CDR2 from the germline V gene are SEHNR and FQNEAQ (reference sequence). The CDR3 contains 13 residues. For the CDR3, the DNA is TGTGCCAGCAGCGCGGGACAGTACTATGGCTACACCTTC. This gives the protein CASSAGQYYGYTF.

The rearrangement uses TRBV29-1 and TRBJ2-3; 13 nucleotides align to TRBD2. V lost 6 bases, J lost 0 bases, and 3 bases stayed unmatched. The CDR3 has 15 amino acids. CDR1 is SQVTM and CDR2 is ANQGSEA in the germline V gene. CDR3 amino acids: CSVGTSGTSTDTQYF. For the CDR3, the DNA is TGCAGCGTGGGGACTAGCGGGACTAGCACAGATACGCAGTATTTT.

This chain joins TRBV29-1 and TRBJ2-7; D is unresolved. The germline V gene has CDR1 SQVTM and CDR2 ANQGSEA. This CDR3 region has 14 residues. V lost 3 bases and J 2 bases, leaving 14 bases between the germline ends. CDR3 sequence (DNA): TGCAGCGTTGAGATAGGGCCTTACACCTACGAGCAGTACTTC. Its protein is CSVEIGPYTYEQYF.

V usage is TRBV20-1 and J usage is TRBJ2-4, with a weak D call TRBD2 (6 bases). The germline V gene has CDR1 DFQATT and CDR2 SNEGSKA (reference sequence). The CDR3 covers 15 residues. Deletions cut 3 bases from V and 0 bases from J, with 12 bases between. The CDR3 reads CSAREGRIAKNIQYF. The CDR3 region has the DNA TGCAGTGCTAGGGAGGGAAGAATAGCCAAAAACATTCAGTACTTC.

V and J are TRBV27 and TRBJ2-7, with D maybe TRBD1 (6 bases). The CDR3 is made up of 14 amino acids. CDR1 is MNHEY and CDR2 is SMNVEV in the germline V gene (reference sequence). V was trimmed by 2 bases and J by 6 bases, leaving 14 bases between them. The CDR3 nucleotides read TGTGCCAGCAGTTTAGGGGCAGGGGTTGTCGAGCAGTACTTC. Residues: CASSLGAGVVEQYF.

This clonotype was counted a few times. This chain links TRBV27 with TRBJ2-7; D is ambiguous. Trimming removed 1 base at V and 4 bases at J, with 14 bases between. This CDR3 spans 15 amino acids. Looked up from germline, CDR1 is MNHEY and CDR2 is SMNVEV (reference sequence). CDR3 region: CASSLFLGNPYEQYF. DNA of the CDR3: TGTGCCAGCAGTTTATTCCTGGGGAACCCATACGAGCAGTACTTC.